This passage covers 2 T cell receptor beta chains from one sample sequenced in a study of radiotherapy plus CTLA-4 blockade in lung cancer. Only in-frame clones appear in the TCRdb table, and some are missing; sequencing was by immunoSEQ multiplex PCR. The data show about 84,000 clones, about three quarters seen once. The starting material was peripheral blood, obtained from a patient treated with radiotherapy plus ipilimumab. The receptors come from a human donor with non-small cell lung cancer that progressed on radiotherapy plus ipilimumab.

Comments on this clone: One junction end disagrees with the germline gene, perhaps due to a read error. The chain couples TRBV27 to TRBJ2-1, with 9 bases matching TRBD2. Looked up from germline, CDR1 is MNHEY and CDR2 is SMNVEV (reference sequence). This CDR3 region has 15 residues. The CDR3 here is CASSFSSGRPSQELF. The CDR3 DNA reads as TGTGCCAGCAGTTTTAGCAGCGGGAGGCCCAGTCAGGAGCTCTTC.

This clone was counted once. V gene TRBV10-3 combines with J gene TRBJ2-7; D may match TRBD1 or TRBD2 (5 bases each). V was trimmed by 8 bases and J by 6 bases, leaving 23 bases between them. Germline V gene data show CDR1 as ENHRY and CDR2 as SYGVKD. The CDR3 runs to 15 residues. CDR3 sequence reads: CAIPSRGRPAGEQYF. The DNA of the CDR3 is TGTGCCATCCCCTCCCGGGGCAGACCTGCGGGCGAGCAGTACTTC.